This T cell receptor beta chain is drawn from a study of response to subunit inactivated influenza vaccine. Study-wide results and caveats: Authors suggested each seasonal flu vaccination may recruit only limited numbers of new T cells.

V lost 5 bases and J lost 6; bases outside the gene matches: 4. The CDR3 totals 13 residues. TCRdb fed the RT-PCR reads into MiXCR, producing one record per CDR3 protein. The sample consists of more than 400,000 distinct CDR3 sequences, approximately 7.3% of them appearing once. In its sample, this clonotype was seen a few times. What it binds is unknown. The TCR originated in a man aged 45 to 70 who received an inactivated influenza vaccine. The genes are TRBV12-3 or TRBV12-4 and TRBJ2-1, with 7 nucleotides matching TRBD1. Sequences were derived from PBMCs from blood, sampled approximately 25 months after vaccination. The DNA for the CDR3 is TGTGCCAGCAGTCGGACAGGTAGCAATGAGCAGTTCTTC. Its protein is CASSRTGSNEQFF.